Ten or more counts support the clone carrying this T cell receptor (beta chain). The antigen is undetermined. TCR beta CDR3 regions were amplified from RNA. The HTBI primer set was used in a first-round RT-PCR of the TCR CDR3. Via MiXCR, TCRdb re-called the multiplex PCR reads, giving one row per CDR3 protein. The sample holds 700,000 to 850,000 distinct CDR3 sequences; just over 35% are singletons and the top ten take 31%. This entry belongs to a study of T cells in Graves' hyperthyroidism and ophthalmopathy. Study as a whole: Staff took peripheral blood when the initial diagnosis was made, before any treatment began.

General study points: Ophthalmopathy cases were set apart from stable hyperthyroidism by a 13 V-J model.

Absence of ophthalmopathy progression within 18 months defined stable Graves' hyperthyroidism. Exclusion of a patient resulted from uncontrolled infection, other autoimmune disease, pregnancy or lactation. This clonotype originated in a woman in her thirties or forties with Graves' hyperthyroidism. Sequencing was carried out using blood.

Written as DNA, the CDR3 is TGTGCCATCAGAAGGACTAGCGGGAACCCAGAGACCCAGTACTTC. As protein: CAIRRTSGNPETQYF. The chain has TRBV10-3 and TRBJ2-5; 12 bases match TRBD2. Germline V gene data show CDR1 as ENHRY and CDR2 as SYGVKD. V was clipped by 6 bases and J by 4 bases; unmatched bases: 6. This CDR3 comprises 15 residues.